The present T cell receptor (beta chain) was sequenced within a study of blood T cells in healthy people across ages. Regarding the study as a whole: Possibly, changes in expanded clonotypes were confounded because donor CMV status was unknown.

As to this clonotype: Its antigen is not identified.

This CDR3 is 14 amino acids long. The germline V gene has CDR1 SGHRS and CDR2 YFSETQ. Trimming left V 0 bases short and J 0 bases short, with 6 bases between. Alongside a J-beta primer mix, a sample-barcoded 5' primer served in a second PCR lasting about 7 to 11 cycles. TCRdb recomputed calls from the 5' RACE reads with MiXCR, one row per CDR3 protein. The top ten clones hold approximately 30% of a sample with just over 800,000 distinct CDR3 sequences, about 59% of them seen once. The chain joins TRBV5-1 to TRBJ2-5; D is undetermined. The specimen sequenced was blood. The sequence came from a man under 40 in good health. The CDR3 sequence is CASSLDDYQETQYF. DNA for the CDR3: TGCGCCAGCAGCTTGGATGACTACCAAGAGACCCAGTACTTC. The whole variable domain, filled in from reference TRBV5-1 and TRBJ2-5, reads KAGVTQTPRYLIKTRGQQVTLSCSPISGHRSVSWYQQTPGQGLQFLFEYFSETQRNKGNFPGRFSGRQFSNSRSEMNVSTLELGDSALYLCASSLDDYQETQYFGPGTRLLVL.